Listed here are 27 T cell receptor beta chains from one sample, sequenced in a study of breast tumors, draining lymph nodes, adjacent tissues. TCRdb passed the multiplex PCR reads through MiXCR, listing each CDR3 protein once. The sample includes under 150,000 distinct CDR3 sequences, just under 20% of them seen just once. Breast cancer patients provided tissue from their axillary draining lymph nodes. The sequenced sample was axillary lymph node tissue. Receptors originate from a female donor with breast cancer. Some clones in this sample may be carry-over from other donors' samples.

The chain recombines TRBV19 with TRBJ2-4; D might be TRBD2 (5 bases). The length of the CDR3 is 19 residues. The germline gives CDR1 LNHDA, CDR2 SQIVND (reference sequence). Trimming pared 1 base from V and 0 bases from J, leaving 19 bases between. The CDR3 DNA reads TGTGCCAGTAGTATAGGGTCTATAGTCGGGGTCTTAGCCAAAAACATTCAGTACTTC. The encoded protein is CASSIGSIVGVLAKNIQYF.

This clonotype was counted ten times or more. The chain combines TRBV12-3 or TRBV12-4 with TRBJ1-5; no definite D call. The CDR3 loop spans 11 amino acids. Trimming pared 7 bases from V and 3 bases from J, leaving 4 bases between. Here the CDR3 DNA reads TGTGCCAGCAAAATCAATCAGCCCCAGCATTTT. It is translated as CASKINQPQHF.

This clonotype was counted many times. The chain employs TRBV3-1 and TRBJ2-1; D gene unclear. This CDR3 is 13 amino acids long. In germline, CDR1 is LGHDT, CDR2 YNNKEL (reference sequence). With 2 bases removed from V and 5 bases from J, the gap between germline ends came to 7 bases. The CDR3 is CASSQINNNEQFF. In DNA, the CDR3 is TGTGCCAGCAGCCAAATAAACAACAATGAGCAGTTCTTC.

The chain employs TRBV7-9 and TRBJ2-7, with 10 bases that match TRBD1. CDR1 is SEHNR and CDR2 is FQNEAQ in the germline V gene (reference sequence). The V and J ends lost 6 bases and 7 bases, in that order; junction bases with no gene match: 18. CDR3 size: 17 residues. DNA for the CDR3: TGTGCCAGCAGTACTTCTCCTGGTGGGACAGGGGCTCGGGAGCAGTACTTC. This gives the protein CASSTSPGGTGAREQYF.

This clonotype has a count of ten or more. This chain joins TRBV24-1 and TRBJ2-5, with TRBD1 matching 8 bases. This CDR3 region has 16 residues. V gave up 2 bases and J gave up 5 bases; unmatched junction bases: 9. The germline CDR1 and CDR2 sequences are KGHDR and SFDVKD. The CDR3 DNA reads as TGTGCCACCAGTGATTCGGGACAGGCGGTTTGGGAGACCCAGTACTTC. This gives the protein CATSDSGQAVWETQYF.

This clonotype was found many times. V gene TRBV19 combines with J gene TRBJ2-7; TRBD1 or TRBD2 may be the D gene (6 bases each). CDR3 length: 16 amino acids. CDR1 is LNHDA and CDR2 is SQIVND in the germline V gene (reference sequence). The V end lost 6 bases, the J end lost 0 bases, and 18 bases lay between the germline ends. The CDR3 coding sequence is TGTGCCAGTAGCCCCGGTCGGGGGCTAAGCTCCTACGAGCAGTACTTC. This codes for CASSPGRGLSSYEQYF.

On this clonotype itself: A much larger clone differs by one base, so this may be a read error. The rearrangement links TRBV12-3 or TRBV12-4 to TRBJ1-5; the D is unclear. Trimming left V 7 bases short and J 1 base short, with 17 bases between. The CDR3 sequence is 16 residues long. The CDR3 spells CASTTNGRESNQPQHF. CDR3 nucleotides: TGTGCCAGCACCACGAACGGGCGCGAGAGCAATCAGCCCCAGCATTTT.

This clonotype has a handful of counts. A much more abundant neighbour one base away suggests this may be a read error. This sequence joins TRBV20-1 and TRBJ2-7, with 7 bases that match TRBD1. Germline CDR1 is DFQATT and CDR2 is SNEGSKA (reference sequence). This CDR3 is 14 amino acids long. CDR3 DNA: TGCAGTGCTCAATCTACAGGGGAAGTCGACGAGCAGTGCTTC. Translation: CSAQSTGEVDEQCF.

This clonotype occurred many times. The chain employs TRBV20-1 and TRBJ1-3, with D hard to call. This CDR3 has 13 residues. Germline V gene data show CDR1 as DFQATT and CDR2 as SNEGSKA (reference sequence). Trimming pared 4 bases from V and 2 bases from J, leaving 9 bases between. Here the CDR3 reads CSANRGTGNTIYF. CDR3 in DNA: TGCAGTGCTAATCGGGGAACTGGAAACACCATATATTTT.

Ten or more counts support this clonotype. The rearrangement joins TRBV20-1 to TRBJ2-5; 7 bases align to TRBD2. The CDR3 spans 13 residues. Germline loops: CDR1 DFQATT, CDR2 SNEGSKA (reference sequence). V dropped 6 bases and J dropped 4; count of bases not matched to a gene: 8. The CDR3 spells CSATPGGRETQYF. The CDR3 DNA is TGCAGTGCAACCCCGGGGGGACGAGAGACCCAGTACTTC.

In this sample, this clonotype turned up a few times. This chain uses TRBV11-2 with TRBJ1-5; no definite D call. The CDR3 loop spans 17 amino acids. Trimming took 1 base from V and 2 from J, leaving 15 bases between them. Germline lookup yields CDR1 SGHAT and CDR2 FQNNGV. The DNA for the CDR3 is TGTGCCAGCAGCTTAGGTTCTACAGTCGGGGGCAATCAGCCCCAGCATTTT. Translating gives CASSLGSTVGGNQPQHF.

This clonotype was detected ten times or more. The chain couples TRBV15 to TRBJ1-3, with D possibly matching TRBD1 (6 bases). This CDR3 is built from 16 residues. Germline V gene lookup returns CDR1 LNHNV and CDR2 YYDKDF (reference sequence). V was pared by 1 base and J by 2 bases, with 12 bases between. CDR3 DNA: TGTGCCACCAGCAGAGGAGACAGGCTCACTGGAAACACCATATATTTT. This gives the protein CATSRGDRLTGNTIYF.

The sample holds many counts of this clonotype. The chain employs TRBV7-3 and TRBJ2-3, with 7 positions matching TRBD2. Losses at the gene ends were 2 bases for V and 0 bases for J; bases not matched to a gene: 2. The CDR3 spans 15 residues. Germline V gene lookup returns CDR1 SGHTA and CDR2 FQGTGA. The CDR3 here is CASSLLGGSTDTQYF. The CDR3 DNA reads TGTGCCAGCAGCTTACTGGGGGGGAGCACAGATACGCAGTATTTT.

The sample holds many counts of this clonotype. This chain connects TRBV2 to TRBJ2-5; TRBD2 might be the D (5 bases). There are 12 residues in the CDR3. Trimming shortened V by 7 bases and J by 8 bases, and 14 bases separated the two germline ends. Per the germline V gene, CDR1 is SNHLY and CDR2 is FYNNEI. The DNA of the CDR3 is TGTGCCAGCACCCCGAGGGTCGGCACCCAGTACTTC. Translating gives CASTPRVGTQYF.

This clonotype has a handful of counts. Here the CDR3 reads CASSLDTYYGYTF. The CDR3 DNA reads TGCGCCAGCAGCTTGGACACGTACTATGGCTACACCTTC. V is TRBV5-1 and J is TRBJ1-2, with unresolved D. CDR1 and CDR2 from the germline V gene are SGHRS and YFSETQ. The ends were cut back, 0 bases at V and 3 bases at J, with 6 bases in the middle. There are 13 residues in the CDR3.

A word on this clonotype: This sequence may be a read error, since a much larger clone differs from it by one base. Here the CDR3 omits its conserved ending phenylalanine or tryptophan, so a read error is the likely source. V usage is TRBV29-1 and J usage is TRBJ2-2; D may be TRBD1 (5 bases). V lost 6 bases, J lost 8 bases, and 16 bases lay in between. The CDR3 extends over 13 amino acids. Per germline, CDR1 SQVTM and CDR2 ANQGSEA. The CDR3 sequence is CSVERQPRGELFY. The CDR3 DNA follows: TGCAGCGTCGAGAGACAGCCCAGGGGGGAGCTGTTTTAT.

This clonotype has at least ten counts. The chain carries TRBV11-2 and TRBJ2-5; D is unresolved. The V gene's germline CDR1 is SGHAT and CDR2 FQNNGV. Trimming cost V 2 bases and J 2 bases, with 9 bases left between them. The CDR3 length is 14 residues. Here the CDR3 DNA reads TGTGCCAGCAGCTTATCGGCTAAACAAGAGACCCAGTACTTC. The encoded protein is CASSLSAKQETQYF.

This clonotype came up a few times. A much more abundant neighbour one base away suggests this may be a read error. J is TRBJ2-7 and V is TRBV2; D possibly matches TRBD1 or TRBD2 (6 bases each). The germline V gene has CDR1 SNHLY and CDR2 FYNNEI. This CDR3 is 14 amino acids long. With 8 bases removed from V and 7 bases from J, the gap between germline ends came to 21 bases. The CDR3 bases are TGTGCCAGCCAATCGGAAAGGGGGGATGGGGAGCAGTACTTC. This encodes CASQSERGDGEQYF. The whole variable domain, filled in from reference TRBV2 and TRBJ2-7, reads EPEVTQTPSHQVTQMGQEVILRCVPISNHLYFYWYRQILGQKVEFLVSFYNNEISEKSEIFDDQFSVERPDGSNFTLKIRSTKLEDSAMYFCASQSERGDGEQYFGPGTRLTVT.

Many counts were recorded for this clonotype. The chain recombines TRBV3-1 with TRBJ1-2; D is undetermined. V shed 4 bases and J shed 4 bases, with 16 bases lying between them. This CDR3 has 15 amino acids. Per the germline V gene, CDR1 is LGHDT and CDR2 is YNNKEL (reference sequence). The CDR3 DNA follows: TGTGCCAGCAGCCGGACGGGAGAGCGCGGCTATGGCTACACCTTC. Encoded protein: CASSRTGERGYGYTF.

This clonotype was counted many times. The gene calls are TRBV29-1 and TRBJ1-6; D possibly corresponds to TRBD1 (6 bases). The germline V gene has CDR1 SQVTM and CDR2 ANQGSEA. V lost 7 bases, J lost 8 bases, and 15 bases lay in between. This CDR3 has 13 residues. The DNA for the CDR3 is TGCAGCGCCAAAGACAGGCCCGATTCACCCCTCCACTTT. Protein product: CSAKDRPDSPLHF.

Comments on this clonotype: With a much larger clone just one base away, this may be a read error. The CDR3 end shows no conserved phenylalanine or tryptophan, and so a read error is likely. The V gene is TRBV12-3 or TRBV12-4, the J gene TRBJ2-3; 13 nucleotides agree with TRBD2. V shed 6 bases, J shed 6 bases, and the junction held 15 bases outside the gene matches. There are 18 residues in the CDR3. The CDR3 spells CASSTTSGGAGRWDTQYY. In DNA form, the CDR3 reads TGTGCCAGCAGCACAACTAGCGGGGGGGCCGGGAGGTGGGATACGCAGTATTAT.

Remarks on this clonotype: A read error may be the cause here, since a much bigger clone is one base away. V usage is TRBV7-2 and J usage is TRBJ2-3; 8 bases align to TRBD2. Germline-derived CDR1 and CDR2 are SGHTA and FQGNSA. V shed 4 bases and J 1 base; nucleotides not matched to a gene: 4. The CDR3 is 15 residues long. CDR3 bases: TGTGCCAGCAGCTCCCGGGAGGGGCGCACAGATACGCAGTATTTT. This codes for CASSSREGRTDTQYF.

This clonotype came up once. A single base separates this from a much larger clone, so it may be a read error. This chain connects TRBV2 to TRBJ1-5; the D gene is possibly TRBD1 (6 bases). The J call may not be correct, given that the DNA end is closer to TRBJ2-3. Per germline, CDR1 SNHLY and CDR2 FYNNEI. CDR3 length: 14 amino acids. The CDR3 DNA follows: TGTGCCAGCAGTCCCCTACAGGGAATTCAGCCCCAGTATTTT. Translated, it gives CASSPLQGIQPQYF.

This clonotype was recorded at least ten times. The rearrangement uses TRBV5-1 and TRBJ2-1; D unclear. From germline, CDR1 is SGHRS and CDR2 YFSETQ. V was clipped by 0 bases and J by 8 bases, with 6 bases between them. This CDR3 comprises 12 residues. CDR3 nucleotides: TGCGCCAGCAGCTTGGTCGATGATGAGCAGTTCTTC. This translates into CASSLVDDEQFF.

At least ten counts were recorded for this clonotype. V usage is TRBV7-2 and J usage is TRBJ2-3; D remains unclear. This CDR3 comprises 12 residues. The germline V gene has CDR1 SGHTA and CDR2 FQGNSA. Trimming took 5 bases from V and 2 from J, leaving 5 bases between them. CDR3 DNA sequence: TGTGCCAGCAGCCTGATCACAGATACGCAGTATTTT. Translated: CASSLITDTQYF.

This clonotype was observed at least ten times. V is TRBV9 and J is TRBJ1-2, with 9 bases identical to TRBD1. With 3 bases clipped from V and 6 bases from J, the junction kept 3 bases outside the gene matches. CDR3 size: 13 residues. CDR1 is SGDLS, CDR2 YYNGEE, per germline. Here the CDR3 DNA reads TGTGCCAGCAGCGCTACAGGGGGCCATGGCTACACCTTC. Its protein product is CASSATGGHGYTF.

This chain connects TRBV20-1 to TRBJ1-1; D is ambiguous. Germline CDR1 reads DFQATT; CDR2 reads SNEGSKA (reference sequence). The CDR3 is 12 amino acids. The V gene lost 5 bases and the J gene lost 0 bases, with 7 bases spanning the gap. The CDR3 sequence: CSARRMNTEAFF. CDR3 DNA: TGCAGTGCTCGACGGATGAACACTGAAGCTTTCTTT.